The next 21 T cell receptor beta chains were all read from a single sample in a study of CD8+ T cells in alopecia areata. Indicated treatment: oral pan-JAK inhibitor, 5-10 mg twice daily. cDNA reverse transcribed from extracted RNA served as the sequencing template. Assay: immunoSEQ multiplex PCR; the TCRdb copy retains only in-frame clones and omits some. Of some 190,000 clones detected, around three fifths appear once; the ten largest clones hold approximately 1.3%. The material sequenced was CD4+ T cells sorted from blood, taken around week 50, from a patient treated with tofacitinib. The receptors were sampled from a human donor with alopecia areata.

This rearrangement joins TRBV20-1 to TRBJ2-1; a weak D match, TRBD1 (5 bases). V was pared by 1 base and J by 11 bases, with 9 bases between. CDR1 and CDR2 (germline): DFQATT, SNEGSKA (reference sequence). The CDR3 has 11 amino acids. The CDR3 bases are TGCAGTGCTAGAGGGCAGGGAAAGCAGTTCTTC. It codes for CSARGQGKQFF.

This clone was seen only a few times. V and J are TRBV14 and TRBJ1-1, with TRBD1 matching 7 bases. The CDR3 runs 15 residues. Germline CDR1 is SGHDN and CDR2 is FVKESK. The junction had 10 bases not matched to a gene; V was cut back by 4 bases and J by 5 bases. DNA for the CDR3: TGTGCCAGCAGCCTCTCACAGGGGAGGGGAACTGAAGCTTTCTTT. As protein: CASSLSQGRGTEAFF.

The chain carries TRBV30 and TRBJ2-6; 13 nucleotides agree with TRBD2. The germline V gene encodes CDR1 GTSNPN and CDR2 SVGIG (reference sequence). The V and J ends lost 1 base and 0 bases, in that order; junction bases with no gene match: 15. The CDR3 totals 22 residues. In nucleotides, the CDR3 is TGTGCCTGGAGTGGCAGGGCCCTGACTAGCGGGGGGCGGACCTCTGGGGCCAACGTCCTGACTTTC. Its translation is CAWSGRALTSGGRTSGANVLTF.

V and J are TRBV30 and TRBJ1-5; no reliable D call. The CDR3 runs 15 residues. Germline lookup yields CDR1 GTSNPN and CDR2 SVGIG (reference sequence). V shed 2 bases and J shed 1 base, with 12 bases lying between them. CDR3 coding DNA: TGTGCCTGGAGTCGGCTACTAGGGAGCAATCAGCCCCAGCATTTT. This codes for CAWSRLLGSNQPQHF. The full variable domain, its missing parts supplied by reference TRBV30 and TRBJ1-5, is SQTIHQWPATLVQPVGSPLSLECTVEGTSNPNLYWYRQAAGRGLQLLFYSVGIGQISSEVPQNLSASRPQDRQFILSSKKLLLSDSGFYLCAWSRLLGSNQPQHFGDGTRLSIL.

The CDR3 spells CASSQDYGAVVQPQHF. For the CDR3, the DNA is TGCGCCAGCAGCCAAGATTACGGGGCAGTCGTTCAGCCCCAGCATTTT. The chain joins TRBV4-3 to TRBJ1-5; tentatively, D is TRBD1 (5 bases). This CDR3 comprises 16 residues. The germline V gene encodes CDR1 LGHNA and CDR2 YSLEER. V was cut by 0 bases and J by 6 bases, with 15 bases left in between.

To note about this clone: The junction shows a germline mismatch at one end, possibly a read error. This rearrangement joins TRBV30 to TRBJ2-3, with D tentatively TRBD1 or TRBD2 (5 bases each). The CDR3 contains 15 residues. CDR1 is GTSNPN and CDR2 is SVGIG in the germline V gene (reference sequence). The CDR3 DNA reads TGTGCTTGGAGTATCGGGGCACCTAGCACAGATACGCAGTATTTT. Its protein product is CAWSIGAPSTDTQYF. Together with reference TRBV30 and TRBJ2-3, the CDR3 gives the full variable domain: SQTIHQWPATLVQPVGSPLSLECTVEGTSNPNLYWYRQAAGRGLQLLFYSVGIGQISSEVPQNLSASRPQDRQFILSSKKLLLSDSGFYLCAWSIGAPSTDTQYFGPGTRLTVL.

V and J are TRBV29-1 and TRBJ2-3; possible D gene TRBD1, 5 bases. Germline V lookup: CDR1 SQVTM, CDR2 ANQGSEA. The germline V and J ends were trimmed by 4 bases and 0 bases, with 11 bases remaining between them. This CDR3 contains 14 residues. CDR3 protein: CSVGGQTSTDTQYF. The CDR3, as DNA: TGCAGCGTTGGAGGACAAACTAGCACAGATACGCAGTATTTT.

The V and J genes are TRBV2 and TRBJ1-2; D unclear. V lost 5 bases and J 0 bases, leaving 16 bases between the germline ends. Germline V lookup: CDR1 SNHLY, CDR2 FYNNEI. The CDR3 runs 16 residues. The CDR3 bases are TGTGCCAGCAGTATCCTGGCAGTAAGAGCTAACTATGGCTACACCTTC. Its translation is CASSILAVRANYGYTF.

This clone appeared a few times. The rearrangement joins TRBV11-3 to TRBJ2-1; D tentatively fits TRBD1 or TRBD2 (5 bases each). V lost 1 base to trimming and J lost 2 bases, with 9 bases between them. Per the germline V gene, CDR1 is SGHNT and CDR2 is YENEEA. This CDR3 is built from 15 residues. The CDR3, as DNA: TGTGCCAGCAGCTTAGCTGGGACGGCCTACAATGAGCAGTTCTTC. Its translation: CASSLAGTAYNEQFF.

The V and J genes are TRBV6-5 and TRBJ2-1; 8 nucleotides match TRBD1. This CDR3 spans 14 amino acids. In germline, CDR1 is MNHEY, CDR2 SVGAGI. V was pared by 1 base and J by 8 bases, with 4 bases of the junction left unmatched. The CDR3 spells CASSYWQGADEQFF. CDR3 coding DNA: TGTGCCAGCAGTTACTGGCAGGGGGCCGATGAGCAGTTCTTC.

This clone was picked up a small number of times. The chain links TRBV2 to TRBJ1-6; D is undetermined. CDR1 is SNHLY and CDR2 is FYNNEI in the germline V gene. Trimming stripped 7 bases from V and 3 bases from J, with 16 bases between. The CDR3 runs 16 residues. The CDR3 loop reads CASTERAHIYNSPLHF. CDR3 in DNA: TGTGCCAGCACCGAAAGGGCACATATCTATAATTCACCCCTCCACTTT.

This clone was observed a few times. The chain is built from TRBV7-2 and TRBJ2-5; D remains unclear. This CDR3 contains 11 residues. The ends were cut back, 5 bases at V and 5 bases at J, with 6 bases in the middle. Germline lookup yields CDR1 SGHTA and CDR2 FQGNSA. Here the CDR3 DNA reads TGTGCCAGCAGCCCGGGTGAGACCCAGTACTTC. It yields the protein CASSPGETQYF.

This chain joins TRBV27 and TRBJ2-2, with a possible D match to TRBD2 (7 bases). The V and J ends lost 4 bases and 0 bases respectively, with 9 bases between them. The CDR3 consists of 15 residues. The germline V gene has CDR1 MNHEY and CDR2 SMNVEV (reference sequence). CDR3 nucleotides: TGTGCCAGCAGTTGGGGGGGCTCGAACACCGGGGAGCTGTTTTTT. Translation gives CASSWGGSNTGELFF.

This sequence joins TRBV5-5 and TRBJ2-2; a weak D match, TRBD1 (6 bases). This CDR3 is built from 15 residues. V lost 4 bases to trimming and J lost 8 bases, with 18 bases between them. Germline V gene lookup returns CDR1 SGHKS and CDR2 YYEKEE (reference sequence). The CDR3 loop reads CASSPQGLKQGELFF. The CDR3 DNA sequence: TGTGCCAGCAGCCCGCAGGGGCTCAAACAGGGGGAGCTGTTTTTT.

The gene calls are TRBV6-6 and TRBJ2-7; TRBD1 agrees at 7 bases. This CDR3 contains 12 residues. Germline V gene data show CDR1 as MNHNY and CDR2 as SVGAGI (reference sequence). Trimming cost V 6 bases and J 7 bases; bases outside gene matches: 6. The CDR3 spells CASRTDRWEQYF. The CDR3 DNA follows: TGTGCCAGCAGGACGGACAGGTGGGAGCAGTACTTC.

This clone was seen a handful of times. This CDR3 is CSVTETYEQYF. Here the CDR3 DNA reads TGCAGCGTTACGGAAACCTACGAGCAGTACTTC. The chain couples TRBV29-1 to TRBJ2-7; D unresolved. Per the germline V gene, CDR1 is SQVTM and CDR2 is ANQGSEA. CDR3 length equals 11 residues. Between the trimmed V and J ends, which lost 5 bases and 2 bases, there was a span of 7 bases.

V gene TRBV5-6 combines with J gene TRBJ1-5, with TRBD1 identical over 9 bases. The CDR3 is 14 residues long. CDR1 is SGHDT and CDR2 is YYEEEE in the germline V gene. Trimming removed 4 bases from V and 6 bases from J; junction bases left unmatched: 5. The CDR3 DNA follows: TGTGCCAGCAGCCGACAGGACAGGGGTCAGCCCCAGCATTTT. It is translated as CASSRQDRGQPQHF.

The V call is TRBV2, the J call TRBJ2-1; 9 bases line up with TRBD1. Germline trimming cut 6 bases from V and 7 bases from J; bases unmatched to any gene: 4. This CDR3 has 13 residues. Germline V gives CDR1 SNHLY, CDR2 FYNNEI. The chain's CDR3 is CASRDRGGNEQFF. The CDR3 region has the DNA TGTGCCAGCAGGGACAGGGGCGGGAATGAGCAGTTCTTC.

The rearrangement links TRBV5-1 to TRBJ2-2; D possibly corresponds to TRBD2 (6 bases). Trimming stripped 0 bases from V and 1 base from J, with 10 bases between. The CDR3 runs to 16 residues. The germline V gene encodes CDR1 SGHRS and CDR2 YFSETQ. CDR3 in amino acids: CASSLAGGLNTGELFF. CDR3 in DNA: TGCGCCAGCAGCTTGGCCGGGGGACTGAACACCGGGGAGCTGTTTTTT.

The chain recombines TRBV9 with TRBJ2-1; 11 bases align to TRBD2. V was pared by 4 bases and J by 1 base, with 4 bases of the junction left unmatched. The length of the CDR3 is 16 residues. Germline CDR1 reads SGDLS; CDR2 reads YYNGEE. CDR3 protein: CASSPGTSGSYNEQFF. The CDR3 DNA is TGTGCCAGCAGCCCCGGGACTAGCGGTTCCTACAATGAGCAGTTCTTC.

This rearrangement joins TRBV7-2 to TRBJ2-1; TRBD2 agrees at 12 bases. The V and J ends lost 6 bases and 6 bases, in that order; junction bases with no gene match: 6. The CDR3 sequence is 15 residues long. Germline CDR1 reads SGHTA; CDR2 reads FQGNSA. The CDR3 sequence is CASRTTSGGTNEQFF. The DNA of the CDR3 is TGTGCCAGCAGGACAACTAGCGGGGGGACCAATGAGCAGTTCTTC.